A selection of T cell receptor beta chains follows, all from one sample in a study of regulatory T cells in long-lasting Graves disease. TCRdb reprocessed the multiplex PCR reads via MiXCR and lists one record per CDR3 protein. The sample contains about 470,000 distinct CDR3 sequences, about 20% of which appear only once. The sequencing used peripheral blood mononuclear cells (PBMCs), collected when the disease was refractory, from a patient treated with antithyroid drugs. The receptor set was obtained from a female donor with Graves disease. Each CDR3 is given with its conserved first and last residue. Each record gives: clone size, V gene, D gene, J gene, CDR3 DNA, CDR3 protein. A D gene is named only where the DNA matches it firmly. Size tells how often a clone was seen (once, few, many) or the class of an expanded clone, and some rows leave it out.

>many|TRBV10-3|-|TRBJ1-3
TGTGCCATCAGTGGTCACACTCCCTCTGGAAACACCATATATTTT
CAISGHTPSGNTIYF
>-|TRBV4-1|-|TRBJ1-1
TGCGCCAGCAGCCCCCCGGGGGTCATCAACACTGAAGCTTTCTTT
CASSPPGVINTEAFF
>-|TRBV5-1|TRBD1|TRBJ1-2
TGCGCCAGCAGCTCGACAGGGGAGCGCGGCTACACCTTC
CASSSTGERGYTF
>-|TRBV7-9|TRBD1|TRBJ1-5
TGTGCCAGCAGCTTAGACGGATCAGGGGGTCAGCCCCAGCATTTT
CASSLDGSGGQPQHF
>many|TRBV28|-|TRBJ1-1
TGTGCCAGCAGTTTAGTACACCCAACTGAAGCTTTCTTT
CASSLVHPTEAFF
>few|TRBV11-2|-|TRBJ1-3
TGTGCCAGCAGCTTAGTGGTCAGTCGACCTGGAAACACCATATATTTT
CASSLVVSRPGNTIYF
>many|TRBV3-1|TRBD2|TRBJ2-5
TGTGCCAGCAGCCAAGATCTGACTAGCGGACAAGAGACCCAGTACTTC
CASSQDLTSGQETQYF
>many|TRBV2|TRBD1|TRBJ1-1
TGTGCCAGCAGTCTGACGGGACAGCAGACTTTCTTT
CASSLTGQQTFF
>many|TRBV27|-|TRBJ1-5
TGTGCCAGCAGACCAACCCGGGGACGGGTATCCAATCAGCCCCAGCATTTT
CASRPTRGRVSNQPQHF
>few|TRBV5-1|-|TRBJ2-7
TGCGCCAGCAGACCGAGCCCTTTTTTCGCCTACGAGCAGTACTTC
CASRPSPFFAYEQYF
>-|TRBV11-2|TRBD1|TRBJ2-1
TGTGCCAGCAGCCGAGGGACAGGGGGTTACAATGAGCAGTTCTTC
CASSRGTGGYNEQFF
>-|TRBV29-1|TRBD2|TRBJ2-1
TGCAGCGTTGCGGCGGGAGGTCCCAATGAGCAGTTCTTC
CSVAAGGPNEQFF
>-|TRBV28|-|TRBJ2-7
TGTGCCAGCGCCTACGGGACGCACCTCTACGAGCAGTACTTC
CASAYGTHLYEQYF
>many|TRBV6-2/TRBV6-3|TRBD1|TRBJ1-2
TGTGCCAGCAGTTACTCGACAGGGTTTTATGGCTACACCTTC
CASSYSTGFYGYTF